A selection of T cell receptor beta chains follows, all from one sample in a study of cytomegalovirus exposure and HLA in healthy donors. The assay was immunoSEQ multiplex PCR, and TCRdb's table has in-frame clones only and misses some. This sample has roughly 160,000 clones, with around 88% found just once. The sequenced sample consisted of PBMCs. The receptor set was obtained from a woman in her 30s in good health and CMV-seronegative. Each CDR3 is given with its conserved first and last residue. Each record gives: D gene, clone size, J gene, V gene, CDR3 protein, CDR3 DNA. The D gene is left open where the match is weak. The listing skips clone size in some rows; elsewhere it reads once, few, many or a size class.

TRBD2 once TRBJ2-7 TRBV5-4 CASSAGGGGRYEQYF TGTGCCAGCAGCGCCGGGGGGGGCGGTCGGTACGAGCAGTACTTC
. once TRBJ2-5 TRBV7-7 CASSLGAGARRQETQYF TGTGCCAGCAGCTTAGGGGCGGGGGCAAGAAGGCAAGAGACCCAGTACTTC
. few TRBJ2-7 TRBV2 CASSEASGPNF TGTGCCAGCAGTGAAGCGAGTGGGCCGAACTTC
. . TRBJ1-1 TRBV4-3 CASSQEGQTSNTEAFF TGCGCCAGCAGCCAAGAGGGCCAGACGTCGAACACTGAAGCTTTCTTT
. . TRBJ2-7 TRBV6-6 CASSYQGSHYEQYF TGTGCCAGCAGTTACCAGGGCAGCCACTACGAGCAGTACTTC
TRBD1 . TRBJ2-1 TRBV27 CASSTGQGWGGEQFF TGTGCCAGCAGTACCGGACAGGGGTGGGGCGGCGAGCAGTTCTTC
TRBD1 . TRBJ2-3 TRBV9 CASSARDRGALDTQYF TGTGCCAGCAGCGCCCGGGACAGGGGCGCCTTAGATACGCAGTATTTT
. . TRBJ1-2 TRBV6-4 CASSSDRPYGYTF TGTGCCAGCAGTAGCGACAGACCCTATGGCTACACCTTC
. . TRBJ2-5 TRBV19 CASSGAAQETQYF TGTGCCAGTAGTGGAGCAGCCCAAGAGACCCAGTACTTC
. once TRBJ1-1 TRBV6-5 CASSYSRQNTEAFF TGTGCCAGCAGTTACTCGAGGCAGAACACTGAAGCTTTCTTT
TRBD1 . TRBJ1-5 TRBV2 CASSEWTGDQPQHF TGTGCCAGCAGTGAATGGACAGGGGATCAGCCCCAGCATTTT
TRBD1 . TRBJ2-5 TRBV7-7 CASSSNRGQETQYF TGTGCCAGCAGCTCGAACAGGGGGCAAGAGACCCAGTACTTC
. . TRBJ2-7 TRBV5-5 CASSLRLGEASYEQYF TGTGCCAGCAGCTTGCGACTTGGCGAGGCCTCCTACGAGCAGTACTTC
TRBD1 . TRBJ2-7 TRBV29-1 CSVRSGTGRTYEQYF TGCAGCGTTAGATCCGGGACAGGGAGGACCTACGAGCAGTACTTC
TRBD2 . TRBJ2-6 TRBV6-1 CASSERLAGARSGANVLTF TGTGCCAGCAGTGAAAGACTAGCGGGAGCCCGCTCTGGGGCCAACGTCCTGACTTTC
TRBD1 . TRBJ1-1 TRBV28 CASSRDRVTEAFF TGTGCCAGCAGCCGGGACAGGGTTACTGAAGCTTTCTTT
. . TRBJ1-1 TRBV6-6 CASRSGTDEAFF TGTGCCAGCAGATCCGGGACTGATGAAGCTTTCTTT
. . TRBJ2-1 TRBV5-5 CASSALAEGEQFF TGTGCCAGCAGCGCTTTAGCGGAGGGTGAGCAGTTCTTC
TRBD2 . TRBJ2-5 TRBV7-2 CASSTTSGGGTQYF TGTGCCAGCAGCACGACTAGCGGTGGGGGGACCCAGTACTTC
. . TRBJ1-2 TRBV9 CASSVAAGGARGYTF TGTGCCAGCAGCGTAGCCGCTGGGGGGGCCCGAGGCTACACCTTC
TRBD1 . TRBJ1-2 TRBV18 CASSPLMGQAAYGYTF TGTGCCAGCTCACCGCTCATGGGACAGGCGGCCTATGGCTACACCTTC
TRBD2 once TRBJ2-7 TRBV7-9 CASSPGGGRGYEQYF TGTGCCAGCAGCCCCGGGGGAGGGAGGGGATACGAGCAGTACTTC
TRBD2 . TRBJ2-5 TRBV30 CAWTSGSSYQETQYF TGTGCCTGGACAAGCGGGAGCTCCTACCAAGAGACCCAGTACTTC
TRBD1 . TRBJ2-1 TRBV7-6 CASSSTGGDFNEQFF TGTGCCAGCAGCTCGACAGGGGGCGATTTCAATGAGCAGTTCTTC
TRBD2 . TRBJ2-1 TRBV6-1 CASRPPSGRAPEQFF TGTGCCAGCAGGCCCCCTAGCGGGAGGGCCCCTGAGCAGTTCTTC
. few TRBJ1-1 TRBV7-9 CASTQDSQMNTEAFF TGTGCCAGCACCCAAGACAGCCAAATGAACACTGAAGCTTTCTTT
TRBD1 . TRBJ1-2 TRBV9 CASSMGTANYGYTF TGTGCCAGCAGCATGGGGACAGCGAACTATGGCTACACCTTC
. . TRBJ1-2 TRBV6-6 CASSHRDNPNYGYTF TGTGCCAGCAGTCACCGGGACAACCCTAACTATGGCTACACCTTC